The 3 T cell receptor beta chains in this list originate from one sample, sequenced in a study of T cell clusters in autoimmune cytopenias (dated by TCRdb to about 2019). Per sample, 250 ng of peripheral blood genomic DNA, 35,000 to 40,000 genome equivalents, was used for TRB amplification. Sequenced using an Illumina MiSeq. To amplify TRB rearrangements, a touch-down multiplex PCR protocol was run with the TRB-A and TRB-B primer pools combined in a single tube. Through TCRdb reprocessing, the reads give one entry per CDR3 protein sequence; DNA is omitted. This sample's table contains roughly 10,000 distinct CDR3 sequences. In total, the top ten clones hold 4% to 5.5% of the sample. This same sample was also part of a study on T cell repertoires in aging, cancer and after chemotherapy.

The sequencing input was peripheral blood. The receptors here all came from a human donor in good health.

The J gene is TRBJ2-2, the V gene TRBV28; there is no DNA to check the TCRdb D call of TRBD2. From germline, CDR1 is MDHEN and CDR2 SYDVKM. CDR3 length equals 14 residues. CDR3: CASISGTSSGELFF.

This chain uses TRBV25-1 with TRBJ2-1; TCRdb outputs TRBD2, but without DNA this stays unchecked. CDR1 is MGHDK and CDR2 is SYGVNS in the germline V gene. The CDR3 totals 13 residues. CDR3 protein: CASLLAGGHEQFF.

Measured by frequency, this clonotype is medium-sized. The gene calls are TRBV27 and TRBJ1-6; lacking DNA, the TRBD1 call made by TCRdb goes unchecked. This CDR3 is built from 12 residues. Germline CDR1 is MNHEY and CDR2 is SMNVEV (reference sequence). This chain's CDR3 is CASKQGGSPLHF.